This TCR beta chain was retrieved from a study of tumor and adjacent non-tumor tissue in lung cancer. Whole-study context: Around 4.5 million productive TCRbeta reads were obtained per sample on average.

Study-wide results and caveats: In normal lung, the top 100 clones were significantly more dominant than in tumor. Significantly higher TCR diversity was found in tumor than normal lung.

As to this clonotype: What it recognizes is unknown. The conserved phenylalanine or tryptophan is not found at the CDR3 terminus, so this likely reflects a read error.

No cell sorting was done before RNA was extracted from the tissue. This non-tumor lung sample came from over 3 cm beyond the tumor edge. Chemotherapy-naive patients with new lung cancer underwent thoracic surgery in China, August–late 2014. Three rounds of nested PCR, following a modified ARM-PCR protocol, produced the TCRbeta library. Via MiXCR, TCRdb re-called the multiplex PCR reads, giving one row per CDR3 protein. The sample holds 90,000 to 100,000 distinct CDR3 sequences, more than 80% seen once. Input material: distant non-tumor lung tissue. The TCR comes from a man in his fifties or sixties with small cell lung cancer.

CDR3 amino acids: CDSSWAHQGYYEQYL. The CDR3 DNA reads TGTGACAGCAGTTGGGCCCACCAAGGGTACTACGAGCAGTACTTA. The chain uses TRBV12-3 or TRBV12-4 and TRBJ2-7; D gene unclear. The CDR3 totals 15 residues.